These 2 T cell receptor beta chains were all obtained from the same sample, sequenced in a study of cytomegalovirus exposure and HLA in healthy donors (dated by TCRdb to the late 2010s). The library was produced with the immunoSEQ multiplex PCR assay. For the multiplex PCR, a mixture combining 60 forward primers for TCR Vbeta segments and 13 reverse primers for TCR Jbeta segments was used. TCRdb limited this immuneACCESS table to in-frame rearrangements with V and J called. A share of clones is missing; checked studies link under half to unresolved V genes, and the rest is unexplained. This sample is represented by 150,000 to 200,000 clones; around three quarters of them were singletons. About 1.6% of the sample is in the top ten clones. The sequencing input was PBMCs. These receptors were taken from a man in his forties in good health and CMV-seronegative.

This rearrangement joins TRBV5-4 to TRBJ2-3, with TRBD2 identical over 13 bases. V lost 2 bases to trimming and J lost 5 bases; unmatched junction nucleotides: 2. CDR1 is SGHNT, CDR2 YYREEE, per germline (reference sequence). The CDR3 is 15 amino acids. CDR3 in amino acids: CASSFTSGREDTQYF. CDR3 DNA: TGTGCCAGCAGCTTTACTAGCGGGAGGGAAGATACGCAGTATTTT.

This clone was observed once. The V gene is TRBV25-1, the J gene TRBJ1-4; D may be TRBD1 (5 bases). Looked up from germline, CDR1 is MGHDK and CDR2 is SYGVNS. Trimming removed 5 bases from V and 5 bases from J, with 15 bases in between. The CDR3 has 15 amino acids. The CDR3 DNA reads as TGTGCCAGCAGTAATCCGCGGGGCTCCAATGAAAAACTGTTTTTT. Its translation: CASSNPRGSNEKLFF.